This entry lists 4 T cell receptor beta chains sequenced from one sample in a study of STAT3 mutations in large granular lymphocyte leukemia. Notes on the study in general: Every T-LGLL patient had at least one immunodominant TCRbeta clonotype.

TCRdb's table, derived via immunoSEQ multiplex PCR, lists solely in-frame clones and lacks some. The table lists over 3,500 clones, about three fifths of them singletons, with 35% to 45% in the top ten. The antigens these receptors bind are not known. Material for sequencing was PBMCs. The receptors were gathered from a human donor with T large granular lymphocyte leukemia. Some clones in this sample may be carry-over from other donors' samples.

J is TRBJ1-6 and V is TRBV5-1; 7 nucleotides align to TRBD1. After removal of 0 bases from V and 7 bases from J, the junction contained 7 bases not matched to a gene. The CDR3 has 16 amino acids. The germline CDR1 and CDR2 sequences are SGHRS and YFSETQ. The CDR3 bases are TGCGCCAGCAGCTTGGCTTTAACAGGGGAGAATTCACCCCTCCACTTT. Translating it yields CASSLALTGENSPLHF.

The chain is built from TRBV28 and TRBJ1-5, with TRBD1 identical over 9 bases. Germline V CDR1 and CDR2: MDHEN, SYDVKM. V lost 6 bases to trimming and J lost 0 bases; unmatched junction nucleotides: 9. The length of the CDR3 is 17 residues. CDR3 residues: CASRDRDRAYSNQPQHF. As DNA, the CDR3 is TGTGCCAGCAGGGACCGGGACAGGGCCTATAGCAATCAGCCCCAGCATTTT.

This chain uses TRBV29-1 with TRBJ2-7; D is perhaps TRBD1 or TRBD2 (7 bases each). V gave up 5 bases and J gave up 6 bases, with 11 bases separating them. CDR3 length equals 11 residues. In germline, CDR1 is SQVTM, CDR2 ANQGSEA. CDR3 sequence: CSVQGGGEQYF. CDR3 coding DNA: TGCAGCGTTCAGGGGGGGGGCGAGCAGTACTTC.

The J gene is TRBJ1-4, the V gene TRBV18; D not certain. Germline V gene data show CDR1 as KGHSH and CDR2 as LQKENI. CDR3 length: 17 residues. Trimming cost V 3 bases and J 2 bases, with 16 bases left between them. The CDR3 DNA follows: TGTGCCAGCTCACCGGGTCGGGGTCCGGGGACTAATGAAAAACTGTTTTTT. It codes for CASSPGRGPGTNEKLFF.